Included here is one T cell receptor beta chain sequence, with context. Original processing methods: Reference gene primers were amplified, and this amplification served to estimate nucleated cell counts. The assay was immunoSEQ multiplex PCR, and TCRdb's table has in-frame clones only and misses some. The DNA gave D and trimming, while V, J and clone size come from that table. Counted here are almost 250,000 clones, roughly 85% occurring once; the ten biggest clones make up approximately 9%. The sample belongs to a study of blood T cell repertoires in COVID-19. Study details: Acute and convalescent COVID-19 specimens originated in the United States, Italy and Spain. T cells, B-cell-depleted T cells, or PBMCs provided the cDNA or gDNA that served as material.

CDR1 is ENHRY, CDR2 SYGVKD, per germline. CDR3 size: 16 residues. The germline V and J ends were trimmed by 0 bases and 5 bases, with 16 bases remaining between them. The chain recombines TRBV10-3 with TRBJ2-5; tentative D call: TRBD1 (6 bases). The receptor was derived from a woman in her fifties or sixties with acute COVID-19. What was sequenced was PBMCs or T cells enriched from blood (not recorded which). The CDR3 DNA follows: TGTGCCATCAGTGAGTCGGCGAGGACAGCCCTGGAGACCCAGTACTTC. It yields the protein CAISESARTALETQYF.